A single sample gave rise to the 3 T cell receptor beta chains below, sequenced in a study of shared clonotypes between healthy human individuals (dated by TCRdb to 2020 to 2021). CD8 naive samples consisted of CD45RO-negative cells that were positively selected for CCR7, yielding a CD45RA+CCR7+ population without TemRA cells. The library was produced with the immunoSEQ multiplex PCR assay. Imported from immuneACCESS, the table was reduced by TCRdb to in-frame sequences with V and J called. These copies leave out some clones; in studies compared against another copy, an unresolved V gene accounts for under half, and the cause of the remainder is not known. This sample has approximately 720,000 clones in its table, and roughly nine tenths of those were observed once. Together, the top ten hold about 24% of the sample. Material for sequencing was naive CD8+ T cells sorted from blood. The cell subset or site label here, explained by the study, means: CD45RA+CCR7+. The receptors stem from a man in his thirties or forties in good health.

V is TRBV5-1 and J is TRBJ1-1; 9 bases align to TRBD1. Germline values: CDR1 SGHRS, CDR2 YFSETQ. V shed 0 bases and J 0 bases; nucleotides not matched to a gene: 6. The CDR3 is made up of 17 amino acids. CDR3 DNA sequence: TGCGCCAGCAGCTTGGGGGACAGGGAGGCCATGAACACTGAAGCTTTCTTT. Amino acids: CASSLGDREAMNTEAFF.

The chain uses TRBV6-6 and TRBJ2-3; D uncertain. Germline V gene lookup returns CDR1 MNHNY and CDR2 SVGAGI (reference sequence). The CDR3 sequence is 14 residues long. V was shortened by 10 bases and J by 0 bases, with 14 bases between the two germline ends. The DNA of the CDR3 is TGTGCCATCGCTCAGGTCCCTAGCACAGATACGCAGTATTTT. Translating gives CAIAQVPSTDTQYF.

This chain connects TRBV2 to TRBJ1-3; D unresolved. Per germline, CDR1 SNHLY and CDR2 FYNNEI. V lost 5 bases to trimming and J lost 7 bases, with 15 bases between them. This CDR3 is 14 amino acids long. Written as DNA, the CDR3 is TGTGCCAGCAGTCCCAGTGACCGTCCCAACACCATATATTTT. Amino acids: CASSPSDRPNTIYF.